This passage covers 17 T cell receptor beta chains from one sample sequenced in a study of monozygotic twins with inflammatory bowel disease. One entry per CDR3 protein, without DNA, is what TCRdb gives after re-calling the 5' RACE reads. The table for this sample gives nearly 450,000 distinct CDR3 sequences. The sequencing input was blood. The receptors originated from a human donor with ulcerative colitis or Crohn's disease, or a healthy co-twin of an affected twin (not recorded which).

The chain uses TRBV27 and TRBJ1-5; the D call from TCRdb, TRBD1, cannot be confirmed without DNA. Germline CDR1 and CDR2: MNHEY and SMNVEV (reference sequence). The CDR3 is made up of 14 amino acids. The chain's CDR3 is CASYIRVGNQPQHF.

This chain joins TRBV2 and TRBJ2-1; the D gene TCRdb calls, TRBD1, cannot be checked with no DNA. The CDR3 is made up of 13 amino acids. Germline V lookup: CDR1 SNHLY, CDR2 FYNNEI. The CDR3: CASSEVGAGEQFF.

The chain recombines TRBV5-1 with TRBJ2-1; the D gene TCRdb calls, TRBD1, cannot be checked with no DNA. Germline lookup yields CDR1 SGHRS and CDR2 YFSETQ. The CDR3 is 15 amino acids. CDR3 loop: CASSETGEGYNEQFF. The full variable domain, completed using reference TRBV5-1 and TRBJ2-1, is KAGVTQTPRYLIKTRGQQVTLSCSPISGHRSVSWYQQTPGQGLQFLFEYFSETQRNKGNFPGRFSGRQFSNSRSEMNVSTLELGDSALYLCASSETGEGYNEQFFGPGTRLTVL.

The chain combines TRBV20-1 with TRBJ1-2; TCRdb's assignment of TRBD1 cannot be checked, as there is no DNA. This CDR3 contains 15 residues. Germline CDR1 DFQATT, CDR2 SNEGSKA (reference sequence). CDR3 loop: CSALSPTGTGYGYTF.

The rearrangement uses TRBV7-6 and TRBJ2-1; without DNA, the TCRdb call of TRBD2 cannot be checked. Germline V lookup: CDR1 SGHVS, CDR2 FNYEAQ. This CDR3 is 16 amino acids long. CDR3: CASSGTSGTGWNEQFF.

V and J are TRBV7-9 and TRBJ2-3; TCRdb designates TRBD2, a call that cannot be tested without DNA. CDR3 length: 14 residues. Germline V gene sequence: CDR1 SEHNR, CDR2 FQNEAQ (reference sequence). The chain's CDR3 is CASNLAGPTDTQYF.

The V gene is TRBV18, the J gene TRBJ1-1; TCRdb's D gene call, TRBD1, goes unchecked for lack of DNA. The CDR3 sequence is 14 residues long. The germline gives CDR1 KGHSH, CDR2 LQKENI. The CDR3 sequence: CASSPYGAGTEAFF.

The rearrangement uses TRBV12-3 or TRBV12-4 and TRBJ1-1. This CDR3 is built from 13 residues. The CDR3 here is CASSRTWNTEAFF.

This sequence joins TRBV6-2 or TRBV6-3 and TRBJ2-5; the D gene TCRdb calls, TRBD1, cannot be checked with no DNA. There are 16 residues in the CDR3. Germline values: CDR1 MNHEY, CDR2 SVGEGT. CDR3 loop: CASSYSILTRMETQYF.

The V call is TRBV5-4, the J call TRBJ2-1; checking the TCRdb D call of TRBD2 is not possible without DNA. This CDR3 has 15 residues. Germline V gene sequence: CDR1 SGHNT, CDR2 YYREEE (reference sequence). This CDR3 reads CASSQAGGDYNEQFF.

The V and J genes are TRBV11-3 and TRBJ2-2; checking the TCRdb D call of TRBD1 is not possible without DNA. The CDR3 spans 18 residues. The germline V gene encodes CDR1 SGHNT and CDR2 YENEEA. The CDR3 reads CASSRRQGETPNTGELFF.

The chain combines TRBV7-2 with TRBJ2-7. Per germline, CDR1 SGHTA and CDR2 FQGNSA. The CDR3 spans 15 residues. CDR3 loop: CASSSIDLRSYEQYF.

The rearrangement joins TRBV5-1 to TRBJ1-3; TCRdb's D gene call, TRBD1, goes unchecked for lack of DNA. From germline, CDR1 is SGHRS and CDR2 YFSETQ. There are 15 residues in the CDR3. This CDR3 is CASSLGQGFGNTIYF.

The chain carries TRBV20-1 and TRBJ2-3; the D call from TCRdb, TRBD2, cannot be confirmed without DNA. The germline V gene encodes CDR1 DFQATT and CDR2 SNEGSKA (reference sequence). The CDR3 runs 16 residues. The CDR3 loop is CSARASGRAFTDTQYF.

CDR3 sequence: CATSDLKGGEQFF. The chain links TRBV24-1 to TRBJ2-1; the D call of TRBD2 rests on TCRdb alone, since no DNA is present to check it. The germline V gene encodes CDR1 KGHDR and CDR2 SFDVKD. The CDR3 totals 13 residues.

The chain has TRBV20-1 and TRBJ2-1; TCRdb's D call of TRBD1 is untestable without DNA. This CDR3 has 13 residues. CDR1 is DFQATT and CDR2 is SNEGSKA in the germline V gene (reference sequence). CDR3 residues: CSARTGAYNEQFF.

The chain links TRBV5-4 to TRBJ2-7; TCRdb's assignment of TRBD1 cannot be checked, as there is no DNA. Germline CDR1 reads SGHNT; CDR2 reads YYREEE (reference sequence). CDR3 size: 15 residues. The chain's CDR3 is CASSLAGVRPYEQYF.